A single sample is the source of the 15 T cell receptor beta chains below, sequenced in a study of identical twins. A single record per CDR3 protein comes from TCRdb applying MiXCR to the 5' RACE reads. The sample includes just under 550,000 distinct CDR3 sequences, approximately 16% of them seen just once. The same sample was also used in a study of yellow fever vaccine responses in identical twins.

The sample taken for sequencing was CD4+ T cells sorted from blood. The receptors come from a woman aged 18-29 years in good health.

There are a few counts of this clonotype. The CDR3 DNA reads as TGCGCCAGCAGCTTCGGAGAGCAAGAGACCCAGTACTTC. Its protein product is CASSFGEQETQYF. This chain joins TRBV5-1 and TRBJ2-5; D uncertain. CDR3 length: 13 residues. Germline lookup yields CDR1 SGHRS and CDR2 YFSETQ. Trimming pared 2 bases from V and 2 bases from J, leaving 7 bases between.

This clonotype has only a few counts. In DNA, the CDR3 is TGTGCCACCAGTGATTTTGCGGGGGGGGAAAACGAGCAGTACTTC. Residues: CATSDFAGGENEQYF. V gene TRBV24-1 combines with J gene TRBJ2-7; 9 nucleotides line up with TRBD2. The CDR3 has 15 amino acids. The V gene end was trimmed by 1 base and the J gene end by 5 bases; junction bases not matched to a gene: 5. The germline V gene has CDR1 KGHDR and CDR2 SFDVKD.

The chain uses TRBV3-1 and TRBJ1-2; 12 bases line up with TRBD1. Germline values: CDR1 LGHDT, CDR2 YNNKEL (reference sequence). The CDR3 runs to 15 residues. V was pared by 4 bases and J by 3 bases, with 3 bases of the junction left unmatched. The CDR3 DNA sequence: TGTGCCAGCAGCCTGGGACAGGGGGCATACTATGGCTACACCTTC. Its translation is CASSLGQGAYYGYTF.

The chain combines TRBV20-1 with TRBJ1-1; 7 bases align to TRBD1. CDR1 and CDR2 (germline): DFQATT, SNEGSKA (reference sequence). The CDR3 contains 14 residues. J gave up 1 base and V 5 bases, and 7 bases lay outside the gene matches. The CDR3 DNA reads TGCAGTGCTGCGACAGGGCTAAGGAACACTGAAGCTTTCTTT. As protein: CSAATGLRNTEAFF.

The genes are TRBV20-1 and TRBJ2-1; weak D call: TRBD1 (5 bases). Trimming cost V 7 bases and J 6 bases, with 10 bases left between them. Germline CDR1 is DFQATT and CDR2 is SNEGSKA (reference sequence). This CDR3 is 11 amino acids long. The chain's CDR3 is CSVSGINEQFF. In DNA form, the CDR3 reads TGCAGTGTGTCAGGGATCAATGAGCAGTTCTTC.

This clonotype was seen many times. The J gene is TRBJ2-1, the V gene TRBV18; a possible D gene is TRBD1 (6 bases). CDR1 KGHSH and CDR2 LQKENI come from the germline V gene. Trimming removed 4 bases from V and 0 bases from J, with 10 bases in between. The CDR3 length is 15 residues. CDR3 DNA sequence: TGTGCCAGCTCACTGGACAGTACCTCCTACAATGAGCAGTTCTTC. Protein: CASSLDSTSYNEQFF.

This chain links TRBV20-1 with TRBJ2-2; 7 bases are shared with TRBD1. The CDR3 contains 14 residues. With V trimmed by 5 bases and J by 4 bases, 7 bases remained unmatched. From germline, CDR1 is DFQATT and CDR2 SNEGSKA (reference sequence). The CDR3 DNA sequence: TGCAGTGCTTTCCGGGGACAGTCCACCGGGGAGCTGTTTTTT. Translating it yields CSAFRGQSTGELFF.

This clonotype came up once. The chain couples TRBV4-2 to TRBJ2-5; D might be TRBD1 or TRBD2, each matching 5 bases. The CDR3 covers 15 residues. V dropped 0 bases and J dropped 4 bases, with 12 bases sitting between them. Germline V gives CDR1 LGHNA, CDR2 YNFKEQ. The CDR3 here is CASSQEGWGSETQYF. CDR3 sequence (DNA): TGTGCCAGCAGCCAAGAGGGTTGGGGGTCAGAGACCCAGTACTTC.

This clonotype has only one observation. The V gene is TRBV28, the J gene TRBJ1-6; D gene ambiguous. Germline V gene data show CDR1 as MDHEN and CDR2 as SYDVKM. Trimming left V 8 bases short and J 5 bases short, with 13 bases between. The CDR3 consists of 14 residues. The CDR3 nucleotides read TGTGCCAGCGTCGGTCCGGGGAATAATTCACCCCTCCACTTT. It specifies CASVGPGNNSPLHF.

The chain combines TRBV6-5 with TRBJ2-1; the match to TRBD2 covers 7 bases. Losses at the gene ends were 0 bases for V and 4 bases for J; bases not matched to a gene: 6. This CDR3 is built from 16 residues. Germline V CDR1 and CDR2: MNHEY, SVGAGI. DNA of the CDR3: TGTGCCAGCAGTTACTCTGGGGCTAGCGGATACAATGAGCAGTTCTTC. Translation: CASSYSGASGYNEQFF.

This chain joins TRBV25-1 and TRBJ1-4, with 10 bases fitting TRBD1. This CDR3 contains 16 residues. The germline V gene has CDR1 MGHDK and CDR2 SYGVNS. Unmatched junction bases numbered 6, after V lost 2 bases and J lost 6 bases. Here the CDR3 reads CASSERGGQGYEKLFF. The CDR3 DNA reads TGTGCCAGCAGTGAAAGAGGGGGACAGGGGTATGAAAAACTGTTTTTT.

This clonotype appeared many times. The V gene is TRBV28, the J gene TRBJ2-2; TRBD2 matches 8 bases. The CDR3 contains 17 residues. J was trimmed by 6 bases and V by 6 bases; bases with no gene match: 15. CDR1 and CDR2 (germline): MDHEN, SYDVKM. CDR3: CASREAERELRAGELFF. The CDR3 nucleotides read TGTGCCAGCAGGGAGGCGGAGCGGGAGTTGAGAGCCGGGGAGCTGTTTTTT. Filled out from reference TRBV28 and TRBJ2-2, the complete variable domain reads DVKVTQSSRYLVKRTGEKVFLECVQDMDHENMFWYRQDPGLGLRLIYFSYDVKMKEKGDIPEGYSVSREKKERFSLILESASTNQTSMYLCASREAERELRAGELFFGEGSRLTVL.

This clonotype has only a few counts. The chain carries TRBV12-3 or TRBV12-4 and TRBJ1-1; TRBD1 agrees at 7 bases. The V segment lost 6 bases and the J segment 9 bases; nucleotides outside the gene matches: 7. The CDR3 runs 12 residues. CDR3 in amino acids: CASSFGQDKAFF. The CDR3 coding sequence is TGTGCCAGCAGCTTTGGACAGGACAAAGCTTTCTTT.

The rearrangement joins TRBV12-3 or TRBV12-4 to TRBJ1-1, with 9 bases that match TRBD1. The CDR3 runs to 15 residues. J was trimmed by 6 bases and V by 6 bases; bases with no gene match: 11. The chain's CDR3 is CASRPEGQGISEAFF. CDR3 DNA sequence: TGTGCCAGCAGGCCCGAGGGACAGGGAATCTCTGAAGCTTTCTTT.

This chain connects TRBV6-1 to TRBJ2-5; TRBD2 matches 7 bases. The CDR3 has 15 amino acids. CDR1 and CDR2 from the germline V gene are MNHNS and SASEGT. With V trimmed by 3 bases and J by 5 bases, 9 bases remained unmatched. The CDR3 here is CASSETRLASETQYF. CDR3 DNA: TGTGCCAGCAGTGAGACGAGACTAGCCAGCGAGACCCAGTACTTC.